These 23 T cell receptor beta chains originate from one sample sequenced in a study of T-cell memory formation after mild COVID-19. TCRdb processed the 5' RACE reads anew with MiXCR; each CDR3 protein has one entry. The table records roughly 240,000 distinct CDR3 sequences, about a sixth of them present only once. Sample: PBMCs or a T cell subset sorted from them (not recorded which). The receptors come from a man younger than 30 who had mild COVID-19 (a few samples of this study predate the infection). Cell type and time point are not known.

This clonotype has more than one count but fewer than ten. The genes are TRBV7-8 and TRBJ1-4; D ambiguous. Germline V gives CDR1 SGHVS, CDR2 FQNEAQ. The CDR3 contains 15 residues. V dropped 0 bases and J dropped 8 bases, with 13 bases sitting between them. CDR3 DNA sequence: TGTGCCAGCAGCTTAGCCCCGGTACGATCAGAAAAACTGTTTTTT. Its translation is CASSLAPVRSEKLFF.

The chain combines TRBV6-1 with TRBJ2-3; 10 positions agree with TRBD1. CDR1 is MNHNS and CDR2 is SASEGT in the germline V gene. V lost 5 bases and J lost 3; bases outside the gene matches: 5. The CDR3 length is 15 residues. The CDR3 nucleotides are TGTGCCAGCAGTCGGGGACAGGGGCGAACAGATACGCAGTATTTT. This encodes CASSRGQGRTDTQYF.

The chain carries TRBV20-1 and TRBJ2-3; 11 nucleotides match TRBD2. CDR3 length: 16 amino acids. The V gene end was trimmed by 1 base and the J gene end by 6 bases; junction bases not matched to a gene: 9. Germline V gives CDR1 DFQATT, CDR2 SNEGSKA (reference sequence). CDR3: CSARATSGGSRDTQYF. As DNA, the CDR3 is TGCAGTGCTAGAGCTACTAGCGGGGGCTCGAGGGATACGCAGTATTTT.

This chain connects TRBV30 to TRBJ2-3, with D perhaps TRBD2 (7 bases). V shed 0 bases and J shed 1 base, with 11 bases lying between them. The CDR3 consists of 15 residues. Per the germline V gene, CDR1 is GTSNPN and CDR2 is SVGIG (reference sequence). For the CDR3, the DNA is TGTGCCTGGAGTGTAGGGGGGGGCCGCACAGATACGCAGTATTTT. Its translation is CAWSVGGGRTDTQYF.

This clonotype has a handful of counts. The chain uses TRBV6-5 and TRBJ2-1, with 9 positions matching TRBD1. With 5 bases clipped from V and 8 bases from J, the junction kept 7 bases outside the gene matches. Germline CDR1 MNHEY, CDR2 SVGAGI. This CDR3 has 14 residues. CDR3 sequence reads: CASSAGTGTYEQFF. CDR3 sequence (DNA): TGTGCCAGCAGTGCCGGGACAGGGACCTATGAGCAGTTCTTC.

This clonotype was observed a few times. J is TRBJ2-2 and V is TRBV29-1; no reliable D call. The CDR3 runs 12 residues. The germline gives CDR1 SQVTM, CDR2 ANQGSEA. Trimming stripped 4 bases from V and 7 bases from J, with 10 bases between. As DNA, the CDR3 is TGCAGCGTTGCCGGGTGGGGCGGGGAGCTGTTTTTT. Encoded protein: CSVAGWGGELFF.

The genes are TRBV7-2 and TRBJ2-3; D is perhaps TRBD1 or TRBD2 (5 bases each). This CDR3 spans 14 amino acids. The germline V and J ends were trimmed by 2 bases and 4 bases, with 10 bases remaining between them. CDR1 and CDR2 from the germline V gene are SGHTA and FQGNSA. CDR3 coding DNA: TGTGCCAGCAGCTTATTGGGGGTCCCAGATACGCAGTATTTT. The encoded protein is CASSLLGVPDTQYF.

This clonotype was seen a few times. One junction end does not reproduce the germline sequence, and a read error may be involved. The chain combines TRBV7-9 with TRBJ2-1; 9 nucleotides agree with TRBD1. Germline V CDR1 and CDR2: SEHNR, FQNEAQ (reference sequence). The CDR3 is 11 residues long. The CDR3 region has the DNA TGTGCCAGCAGTATGGGGACAGGGCTCATCTTC. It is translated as CASSMGTGLIF.

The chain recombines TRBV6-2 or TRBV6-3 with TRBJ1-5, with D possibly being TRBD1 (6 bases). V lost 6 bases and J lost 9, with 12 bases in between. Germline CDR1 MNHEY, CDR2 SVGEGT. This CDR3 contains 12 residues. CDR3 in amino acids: CASRVGGLPQHF. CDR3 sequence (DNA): TGTGCCAGCAGAGTAGGGGGGTTGCCCCAGCATTTT.

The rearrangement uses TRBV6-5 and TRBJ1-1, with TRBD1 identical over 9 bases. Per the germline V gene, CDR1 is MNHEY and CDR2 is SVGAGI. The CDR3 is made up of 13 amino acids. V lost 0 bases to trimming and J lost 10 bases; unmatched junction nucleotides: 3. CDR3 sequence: CASSYSPGQGAFF. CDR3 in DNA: TGTGCCAGCAGTTACTCGCCGGGACAGGGAGCTTTCTTT.

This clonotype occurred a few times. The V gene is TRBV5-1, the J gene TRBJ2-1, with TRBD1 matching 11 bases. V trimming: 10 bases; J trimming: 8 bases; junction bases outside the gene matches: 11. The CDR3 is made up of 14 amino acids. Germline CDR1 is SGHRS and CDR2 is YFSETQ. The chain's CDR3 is CAASAGTGGDEQFF. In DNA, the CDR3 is TGCGCCGCTTCGGCGGGGACAGGGGGAGATGAGCAGTTCTTC.

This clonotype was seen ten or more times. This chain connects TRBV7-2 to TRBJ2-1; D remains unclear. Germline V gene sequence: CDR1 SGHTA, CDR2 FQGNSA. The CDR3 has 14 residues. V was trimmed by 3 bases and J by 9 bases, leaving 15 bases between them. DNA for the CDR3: TGTGCCAGCAGCTTCACTGTGGGGTCCTTTGAGCAGTTCTTC. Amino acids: CASSFTVGSFEQFF. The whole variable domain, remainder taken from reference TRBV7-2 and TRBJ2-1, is GAGVSQSPSNKVTEKGKDVELRCDPISGHTALYWYRQSLGQGLEFLIYFQGNSAPDKSGLPSDRFSAERTGGSVSTLTIQRTQQEDSAVYLCASSFTVGSFEQFFGPGTRLTVL.

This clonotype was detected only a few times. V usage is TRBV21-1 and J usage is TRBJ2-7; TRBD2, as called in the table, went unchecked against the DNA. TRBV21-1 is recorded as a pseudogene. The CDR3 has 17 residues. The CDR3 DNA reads TGTGCCAGCAGCAAAGTTCGGCCTAGCGGGGGGTGCCACGAGCAGTACGTC. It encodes CASSKVRPSGGCHEQYV.

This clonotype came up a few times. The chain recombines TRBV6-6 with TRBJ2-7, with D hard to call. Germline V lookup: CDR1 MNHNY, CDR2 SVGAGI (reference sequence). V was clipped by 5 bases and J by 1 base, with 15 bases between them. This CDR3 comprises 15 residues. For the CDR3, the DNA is TGTGCCAGCAGTCTACAGCGATCAGGTTCCTACGAGCAGTACTTC. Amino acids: CASSLQRSGSYEQYF.

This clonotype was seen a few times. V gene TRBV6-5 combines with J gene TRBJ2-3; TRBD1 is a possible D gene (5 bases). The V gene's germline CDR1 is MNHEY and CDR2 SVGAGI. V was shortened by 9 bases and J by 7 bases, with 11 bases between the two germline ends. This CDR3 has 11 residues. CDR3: CASLGVHTQYF. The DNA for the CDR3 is TGTGCCAGTTTAGGGGTCCATACGCAGTATTTT.

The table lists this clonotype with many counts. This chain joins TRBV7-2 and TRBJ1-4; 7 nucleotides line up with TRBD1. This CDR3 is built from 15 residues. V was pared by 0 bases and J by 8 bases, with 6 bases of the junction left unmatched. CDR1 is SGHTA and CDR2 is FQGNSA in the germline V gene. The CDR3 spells CASSLAGQGVEKLFF. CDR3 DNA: TGTGCCAGCAGCTTAGCGGGCCAGGGGGTAGAAAAACTGTTTTTT.

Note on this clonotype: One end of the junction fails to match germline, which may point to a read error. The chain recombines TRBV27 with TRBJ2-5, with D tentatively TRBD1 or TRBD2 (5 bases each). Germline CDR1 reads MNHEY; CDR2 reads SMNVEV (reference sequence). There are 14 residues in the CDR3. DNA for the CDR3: TGTGCCAGCAGATCGGGGACGGGTGGAGAGGCCCAGTACTTC. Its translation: CASRSGTGGEAQYF.

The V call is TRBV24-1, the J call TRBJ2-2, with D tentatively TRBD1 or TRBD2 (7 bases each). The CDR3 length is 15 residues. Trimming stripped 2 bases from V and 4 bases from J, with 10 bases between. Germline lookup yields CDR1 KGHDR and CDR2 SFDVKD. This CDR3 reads CATSDSRGGTGELFF. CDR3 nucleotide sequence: TGTGCCACCAGTGATTCCAGGGGGGGCACCGGGGAGCTGTTTTTT.

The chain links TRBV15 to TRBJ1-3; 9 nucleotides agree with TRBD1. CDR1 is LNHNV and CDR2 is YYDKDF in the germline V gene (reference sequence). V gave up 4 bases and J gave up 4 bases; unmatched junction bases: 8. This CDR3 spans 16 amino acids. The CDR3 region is CATSNPGTGTGNTIYF. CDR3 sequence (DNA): TGTGCCACCAGCAACCCCGGGACAGGGACGGGAAACACCATATATTTT. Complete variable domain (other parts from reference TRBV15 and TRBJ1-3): DAMVIQNPRYQVTQFGKPVTLSCSQTLNHNVMYWYQQKSSQAPKLLFHYYDKDFNNEADTPDNFQSRRPNTSFCFLDIRSPGLGDTAMYLCATSNPGTGTGNTIYFGEGSWLTVV.

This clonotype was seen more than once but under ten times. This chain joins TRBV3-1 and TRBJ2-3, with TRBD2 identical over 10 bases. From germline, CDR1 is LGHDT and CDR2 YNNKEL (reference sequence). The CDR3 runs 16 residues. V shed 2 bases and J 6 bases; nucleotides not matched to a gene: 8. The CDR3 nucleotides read TGTGCCAGCAGCCAACTAGCGGGGGCCGTCACGGATACGCAGTATTTT. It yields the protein CASSQLAGAVTDTQYF.

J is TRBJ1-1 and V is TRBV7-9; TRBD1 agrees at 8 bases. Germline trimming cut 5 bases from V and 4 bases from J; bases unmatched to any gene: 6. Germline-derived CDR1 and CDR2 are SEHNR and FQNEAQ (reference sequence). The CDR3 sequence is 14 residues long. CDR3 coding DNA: TGTGCCAGCAGCACAGGACAGGGTACCACTGAAGCTTTCTTT. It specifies CASSTGQGTTEAFF.

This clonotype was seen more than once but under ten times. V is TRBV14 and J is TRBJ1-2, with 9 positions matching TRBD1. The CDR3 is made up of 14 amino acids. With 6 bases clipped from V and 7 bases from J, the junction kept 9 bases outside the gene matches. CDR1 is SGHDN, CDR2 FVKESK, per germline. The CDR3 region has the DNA TGTGCCAGCAGACCGGGGACAGGGCAAACTGGCTACACCTTC. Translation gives CASRPGTGQTGYTF.

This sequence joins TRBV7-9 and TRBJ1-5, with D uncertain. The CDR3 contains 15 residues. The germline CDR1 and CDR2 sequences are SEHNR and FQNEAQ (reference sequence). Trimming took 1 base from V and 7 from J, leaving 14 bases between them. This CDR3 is CASSLGSGLSQPQHF. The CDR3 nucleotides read TGTGCCAGCAGCTTAGGTTCAGGCCTATCCCAGCCCCAGCATTTT. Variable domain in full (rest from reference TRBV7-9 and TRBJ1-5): DTGVSQNPRHKITKRGQNVTFRCDPISEHNRLYWYRQTLGQGPEFLTYFQNEAQLEKSRLLSDRFSAERPKGSFSTLEIQRTEQGDSAMYLCASSLGSGLSQPQHFGDGTRLSIL.